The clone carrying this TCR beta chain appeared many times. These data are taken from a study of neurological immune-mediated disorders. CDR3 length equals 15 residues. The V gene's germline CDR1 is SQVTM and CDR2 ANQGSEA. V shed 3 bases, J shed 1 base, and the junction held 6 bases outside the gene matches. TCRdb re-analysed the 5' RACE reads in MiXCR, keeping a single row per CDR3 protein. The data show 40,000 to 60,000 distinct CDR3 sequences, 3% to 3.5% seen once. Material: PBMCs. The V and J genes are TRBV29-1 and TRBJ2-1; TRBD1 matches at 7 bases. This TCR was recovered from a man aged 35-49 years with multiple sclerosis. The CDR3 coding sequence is TGCAGCGTTGACGAGGGGGCAGGATCCTACAATGAGCAGTTCTTC. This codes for CSVDEGAGSYNEQFF.